These 15 T cell receptor beta chains originate from one sample sequenced in a study of CD8+CD57+ T cells in acquired aplastic anemia. The use of genomic DNA as template underpinned the TCR beta VDJ and CDR3 profiling. TCRdb re-called the reads with MiXCR, one entry per CDR3 protein. This sample carries approximately 160,000 distinct CDR3 sequences, 35% to 55% of them seen once, and the ten largest clones take 1.1%. Sequenced input: sorted CD4+, CD8+, or CD8+CD57+ T cells (not recorded which) from PBMCs. The receptors come from a human donor in good health.

This chain joins TRBV20-1 and TRBJ2-1; 9 bases fit TRBD1. The length of the CDR3 is 13 residues. Germline V CDR1 and CDR2: DFQATT, SNEGSKA (reference sequence). V gave up 8 bases and J gave up 5 bases; unmatched junction bases: 7. The DNA for the CDR3 is TGCAGTTTACTGGGACAGGGTAACAATGAGCAGTTCTTC. Translating it yields CSLLGQGNNEQFF.

This clonotype was seen repeatedly, ten times or more. The chain has TRBV19 and TRBJ1-5, with unresolved D. From germline, CDR1 is LNHDA and CDR2 SQIVND (reference sequence). Trimming cost V 8 bases and J 0 bases, with 8 bases left between them. CDR3 length equals 13 residues. CDR3 nucleotides: TGTGCCAGTTTCTCGGGTAGCAATCAGCCCCAGCATTTT. This codes for CASFSGSNQPQHF.

This clonotype was counted many times. The DNA of the CDR3 is TGTGCCAGCAGCCCCGGGACAGGGAGGACTGAAGCTTTCTTT. Its protein is CASSPGTGRTEAFF. The chain joins TRBV7-2 to TRBJ1-1; 9 positions match TRBD1. Germline values: CDR1 SGHTA, CDR2 FQGNSA. The CDR3 length is 14 residues. The trim removed 5 bases at V and 5 bases at J, leaving 6 bases unmatched. Combining the CDR3 with reference TRBV7-2 and TRBJ1-1 gives the whole variable domain GAGVSQSPSNKVTEKGKDVELRCDPISGHTALYWYRQSLGQGLEFLIYFQGNSAPDKSGLPSDRFSAERTGGSVSTLTIQRTQQEDSAVYLCASSPGTGRTEAFFGQGTRLTVV.

A note on this clonotype: This clone may be a read error of a much larger clone one base away. V is TRBV19 and J is TRBJ1-5; TRBD1 matches 8 bases. V lost 5 bases, J lost 6 bases, and 9 bases stayed unmatched. This CDR3 is 15 amino acids long. Per the germline V gene, CDR1 is LNHDA and CDR2 is SQIVND (reference sequence). This CDR3 is CASSETGVASQPQHF. The CDR3 DNA is TGTGCCAGTAGTGAGACAGGGGTAGCTAGTCAGCCCCAGCATTTT.

The chain couples TRBV7-9 to TRBJ1-6, with 7 nucleotides matching TRBD1. This CDR3 spans 15 amino acids. Germline-derived CDR1 and CDR2 are SEHNR and FQNEAQ (reference sequence). The V and J ends lost 2 bases and 8 bases, in that order; junction bases with no gene match: 6. CDR3 DNA: TGTGCCAGCAGCTTAACAGGGGTTGAGGATTCACCCCTCCACTTT. This sequence encodes CASSLTGVEDSPLHF.

J is TRBJ2-4 and V is TRBV9, with TRBD2 matching over 8 bases. The CDR3 loop spans 18 amino acids. V was pared by 3 bases and J by 2 bases, with 13 bases of the junction left unmatched. Germline V lookup: CDR1 SGDLS, CDR2 YYNGEE. As DNA, the CDR3 is TGTGCCAGCAGCGCCCGGTGGAGCGGGAGTCAAACCAAAAACATTCAGTACTTC. Translation: CASSARWSGSQTKNIQYF. Looking up the rest from reference TRBV9 and TRBJ2-4 gives the full variable domain: DSGVTQTPKHLITATGQRVTLRCSPRSGDLSVYWYQQSLDQGLQFLIQYYNGEERAKGNILERFSAQQFPDLHSELNLSSLELGDSALYFCASSARWSGSQTKNIQYFGAGTRLSVL.

This clonotype was seen at least ten times. This chain joins TRBV2 and TRBJ1-4; D gene ambiguous. This CDR3 contains 11 residues. The germline V gene has CDR1 SNHLY and CDR2 FYNNEI. V was cut by 8 bases and J by 7 bases, with 8 bases left in between. CDR3 in DNA: TGTGCCAGCTCCTGGTCTGAAAAACTGTTTTTT. It yields the protein CASSWSEKLFF. The variable domain in full, with the rest retrieved from reference TRBV2 and TRBJ1-4, is EPEVTQTPSHQVTQMGQEVILRCVPISNHLYFYWYRQILGQKVEFLVSFYNNEISEKSEIFDDQFSVERPDGSNFTLKIRSTKLEDSAMYFCASSWSEKLFFGSGTQLSVL.

This clonotype was observed at least ten times. The chain links TRBV7-3 to TRBJ2-2; D gene uncertain. Per germline, CDR1 SGHTA and CDR2 FQGTGA. This CDR3 is built from 14 residues. The V end lost 5 bases, the J end lost 0 bases, and 7 bases lay between the germline ends. The CDR3 here is CASSQTANTGELFF. The CDR3 bases are TGTGCCAGCAGCCAGACGGCGAACACCGGGGAGCTGTTTTTT.

CDR3 loop: CASSLDRESTDTQYF. The DNA for the CDR3 is TGTGCCAGCAGCTTGGACAGGGAAAGCACAGATACGCAGTATTTT. The chain links TRBV5-4 to TRBJ2-3, with a weak D call TRBD1 (6 bases). Trimming removed 0 bases at V and 0 bases at J, with 8 bases between. In germline, CDR1 is SGHNT, CDR2 YYREEE (reference sequence). There are 15 residues in the CDR3.

The chain is built from TRBV15 and TRBJ2-5; D remains ambiguous. The CDR3 totals 13 residues. V shed 1 base and J shed 3 bases, with 6 bases lying between them. Germline CDR1 reads LNHNV; CDR2 reads YYDKDF (reference sequence). CDR3 protein: CATSRGDKETQYF. CDR3 sequence (DNA): TGTGCCACCAGCAGAGGAGACAAAGAGACCCAGTACTTC.

The rearrangement links TRBV27 to TRBJ1-4; 9 bases line up with TRBD1. The CDR3 is made up of 16 amino acids. Germline trimming cut 7 bases from V and 7 bases from J; bases unmatched to any gene: 13. Per the germline V gene, CDR1 is MNHEY and CDR2 is SMNVEV (reference sequence). The CDR3 DNA reads as TGTGCCAGCACCGAAGATCCGGGACAGGGAAGTGAAAAACTGTTTTTT. This encodes CASTEDPGQGSEKLFF.

Of note for this clonotype: This may be a read error: a much more frequent sequence differs by one nucleotide. The chain combines TRBV7-9 with TRBJ1-4, with D perhaps matching TRBD1 (6 bases). Germline CDR1 SEHNR, CDR2 FQNEAQ (reference sequence). CDR3 length equals 14 residues. This CDR3 is CASTGGQASEKLFF. CDR3 nucleotides: TGCGCCAGCACGGGGGGGCAGGCTAGTGAAAAACTGTTTTTT.

The V call is TRBV7-2, the J call TRBJ2-1, with TRBD2 matching 9 bases. Germline V gene sequence: CDR1 SGHTA, CDR2 FQGNSA. CDR3 length: 17 amino acids. Trimming removed 0 bases from V and 5 bases from J; junction bases left unmatched: 8. The CDR3 coding sequence is TGTGCCAGCAGCTTAGCCTGGACTAGCGTGGACGACAATGAGCAGTTCTTC. This codes for CASSLAWTSVDDNEQFF.

This clonotype was recorded many times. The CDR3 coding sequence is TGTGCCACCTCGGACAGTCCAACTCAGCCCCAGCATTTT. Protein sequence: CATSDSPTQPQHF. V usage is TRBV11-2 and J usage is TRBJ1-5, with a weak D call TRBD1 (6 bases). CDR3 size: 13 residues. Germline-derived CDR1 and CDR2 are SGHAT and FQNNGV. V dropped 10 bases and J dropped 6 bases, with 16 bases sitting between them.

Ten or more counts support this clonotype. The chain links TRBV15 to TRBJ2-1; no clear D gene. Trimming shortened V by 5 bases and J by 3 bases, and 8 bases separated the two germline ends. Germline V gene lookup returns CDR1 LNHNV and CDR2 YYDKDF (reference sequence). This CDR3 region has 13 residues. The CDR3 nucleotides are TGTGCCACCAGCCGACACAGCTACAATGAGCAGTTCTTC. Translating it yields CATSRHSYNEQFF.